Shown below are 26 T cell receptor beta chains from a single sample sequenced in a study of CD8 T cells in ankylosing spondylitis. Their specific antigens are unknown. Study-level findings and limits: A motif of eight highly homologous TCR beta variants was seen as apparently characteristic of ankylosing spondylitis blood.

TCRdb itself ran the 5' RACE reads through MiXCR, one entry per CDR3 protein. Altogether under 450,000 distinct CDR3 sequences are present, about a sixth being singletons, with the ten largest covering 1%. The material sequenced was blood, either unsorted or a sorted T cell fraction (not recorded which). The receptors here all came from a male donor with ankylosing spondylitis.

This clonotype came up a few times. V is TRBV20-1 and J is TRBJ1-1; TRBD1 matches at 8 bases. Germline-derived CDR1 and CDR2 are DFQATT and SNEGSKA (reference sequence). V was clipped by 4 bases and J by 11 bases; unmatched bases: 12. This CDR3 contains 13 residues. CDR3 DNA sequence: TGCAGTGCTAAGGGGACAGGCGAGCTGGGGGCTTTCTTT. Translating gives CSAKGTGELGAFF.

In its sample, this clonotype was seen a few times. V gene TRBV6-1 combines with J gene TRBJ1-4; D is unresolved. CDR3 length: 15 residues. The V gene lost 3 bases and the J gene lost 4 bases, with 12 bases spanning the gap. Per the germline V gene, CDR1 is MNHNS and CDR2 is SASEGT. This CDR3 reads CASSDRRVNNEKLFF. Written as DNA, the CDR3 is TGTGCCAGCAGTGACCGGAGAGTCAATAATGAAAAACTGTTTTTT.

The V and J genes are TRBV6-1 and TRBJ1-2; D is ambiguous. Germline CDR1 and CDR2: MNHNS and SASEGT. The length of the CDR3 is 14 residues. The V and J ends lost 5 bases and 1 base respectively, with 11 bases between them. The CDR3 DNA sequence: TGTGCCAGCAGTACCCAACAGAGTAACTATGGCTACACCTTC. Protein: CASSTQQSNYGYTF.

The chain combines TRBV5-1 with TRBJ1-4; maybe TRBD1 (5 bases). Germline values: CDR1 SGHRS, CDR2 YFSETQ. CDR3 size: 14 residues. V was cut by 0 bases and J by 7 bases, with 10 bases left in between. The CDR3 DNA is TGCGCCAGCAGCTTGGGAGGGGCGGCTGAAAAACTGTTTTTT. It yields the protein CASSLGGAAEKLFF.

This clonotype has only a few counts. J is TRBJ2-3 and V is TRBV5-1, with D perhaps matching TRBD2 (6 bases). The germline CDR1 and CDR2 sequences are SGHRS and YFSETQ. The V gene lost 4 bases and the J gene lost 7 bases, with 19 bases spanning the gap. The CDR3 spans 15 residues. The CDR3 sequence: CASSLGRGNVNTQYF. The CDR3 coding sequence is TGCGCCAGCAGCCTGGGGCGGGGAAATGTAAATACGCAGTATTTT.

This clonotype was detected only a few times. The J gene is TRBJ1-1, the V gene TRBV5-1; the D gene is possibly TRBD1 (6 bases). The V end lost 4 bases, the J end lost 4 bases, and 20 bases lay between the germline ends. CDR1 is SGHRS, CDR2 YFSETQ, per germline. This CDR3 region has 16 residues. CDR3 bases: TGCGCCAGCAGCCCTCCCGGTGGGGGCGTCGCCACTGAAGCTTTCTTT. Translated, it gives CASSPPGGGVATEAFF.

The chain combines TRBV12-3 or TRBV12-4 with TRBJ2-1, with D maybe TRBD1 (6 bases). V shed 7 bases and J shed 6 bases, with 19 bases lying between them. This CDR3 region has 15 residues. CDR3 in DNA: TGTGCCAGCAACGGGACACCGGGACCCCCCAATGAGCAGTTCTTC. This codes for CASNGTPGPPNEQFF.

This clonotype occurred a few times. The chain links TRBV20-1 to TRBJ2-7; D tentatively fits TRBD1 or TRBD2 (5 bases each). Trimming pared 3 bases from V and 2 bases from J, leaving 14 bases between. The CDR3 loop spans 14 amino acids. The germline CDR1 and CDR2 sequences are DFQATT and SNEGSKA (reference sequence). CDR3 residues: CSASGAAPTYEQYF. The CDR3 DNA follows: TGCAGTGCTAGCGGGGCAGCCCCAACCTACGAGCAGTACTTC.

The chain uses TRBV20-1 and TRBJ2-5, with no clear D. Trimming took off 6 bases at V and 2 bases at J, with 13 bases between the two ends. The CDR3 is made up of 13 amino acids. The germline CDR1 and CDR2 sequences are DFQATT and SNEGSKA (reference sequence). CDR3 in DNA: TGCAGTGCCCCCCACCCCCCGCAAGAGACCCAGTACTTC. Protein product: CSAPHPPQETQYF.

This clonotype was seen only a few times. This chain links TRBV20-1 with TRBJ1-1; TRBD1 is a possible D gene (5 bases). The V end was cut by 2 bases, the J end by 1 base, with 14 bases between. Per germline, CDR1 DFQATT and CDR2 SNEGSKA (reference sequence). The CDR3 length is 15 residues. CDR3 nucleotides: TGCAGTGCTAGATTCGGATCGGGGCGGAACACTGAAGCTTTCTTT. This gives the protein CSARFGSGRNTEAFF.

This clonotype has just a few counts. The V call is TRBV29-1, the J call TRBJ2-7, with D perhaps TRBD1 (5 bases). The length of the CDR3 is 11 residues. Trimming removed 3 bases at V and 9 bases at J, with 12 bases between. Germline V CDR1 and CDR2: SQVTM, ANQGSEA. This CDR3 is CSVEEQGAQYF. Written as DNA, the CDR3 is TGCAGCGTTGAGGAACAAGGGGCGCAGTACTTC.

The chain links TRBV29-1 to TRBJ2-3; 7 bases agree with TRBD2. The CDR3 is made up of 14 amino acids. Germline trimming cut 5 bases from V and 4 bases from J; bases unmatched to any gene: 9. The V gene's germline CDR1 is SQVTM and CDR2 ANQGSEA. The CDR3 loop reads CSVLGGRGADTQYF. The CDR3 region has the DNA TGCAGCGTTCTTGGCGGGAGAGGGGCAGATACGCAGTATTTT.

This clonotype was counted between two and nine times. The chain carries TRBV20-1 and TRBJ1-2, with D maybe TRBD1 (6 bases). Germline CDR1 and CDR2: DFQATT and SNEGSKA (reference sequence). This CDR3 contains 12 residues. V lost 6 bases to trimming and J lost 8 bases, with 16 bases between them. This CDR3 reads CSASRGARGYTF. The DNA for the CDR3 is TGCAGTGCCTCCCGGGGGGCGCGGGGCTACACCTTC.

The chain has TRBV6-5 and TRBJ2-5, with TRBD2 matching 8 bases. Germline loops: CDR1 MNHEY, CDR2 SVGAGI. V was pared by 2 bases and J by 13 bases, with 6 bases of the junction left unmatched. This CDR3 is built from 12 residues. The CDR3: CASSYTGGLMYF. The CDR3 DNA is TGTGCCAGCAGTTACACGGGAGGGCTCATGTACTTC.

The CDR3 nucleotides read TGTGCCAGCAGCTTAAGGGCGGATTCACCCCTCCACTTT. This translates into CASSLRADSPLHF. This sequence joins TRBV7-9 and TRBJ1-6; D remains ambiguous. The CDR3 consists of 13 residues. The germline V gene has CDR1 SEHNR and CDR2 FQNEAQ (reference sequence). V lost 2 bases and J lost 8, with 7 bases in between.

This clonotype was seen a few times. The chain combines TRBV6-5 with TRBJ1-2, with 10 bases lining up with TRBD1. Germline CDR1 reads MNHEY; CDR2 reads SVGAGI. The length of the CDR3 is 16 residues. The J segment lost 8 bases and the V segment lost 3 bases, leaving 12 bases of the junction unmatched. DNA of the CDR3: TGTGCCAGCAGTTATGAGGGGGGACAGGGGCCGGGCGGCTACACCTTC. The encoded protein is CASSYEGGQGPGGYTF.

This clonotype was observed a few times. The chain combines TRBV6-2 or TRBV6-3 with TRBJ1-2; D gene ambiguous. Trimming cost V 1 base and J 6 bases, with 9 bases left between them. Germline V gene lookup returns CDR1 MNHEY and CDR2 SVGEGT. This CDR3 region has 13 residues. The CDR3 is CASSYWPVHGYTF. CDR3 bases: TGTGCCAGCAGTTACTGGCCGGTGCATGGCTACACCTTC.

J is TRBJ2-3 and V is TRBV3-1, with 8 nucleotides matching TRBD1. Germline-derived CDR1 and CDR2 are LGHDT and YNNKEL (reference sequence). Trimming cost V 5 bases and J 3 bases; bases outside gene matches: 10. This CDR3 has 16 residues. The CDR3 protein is CASSDRGSKATDTQYF. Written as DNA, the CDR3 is TGTGCCAGCAGCGACAGGGGCTCGAAGGCAACAGATACGCAGTATTTT.

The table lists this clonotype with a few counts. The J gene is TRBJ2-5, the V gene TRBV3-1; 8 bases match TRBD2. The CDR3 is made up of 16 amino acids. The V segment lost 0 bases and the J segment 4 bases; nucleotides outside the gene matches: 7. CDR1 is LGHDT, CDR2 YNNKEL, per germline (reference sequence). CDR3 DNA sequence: TGTGCCAGCAGCCAAGAGTATACTAGCGGACGAGAGACCCAGTACTTC. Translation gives CASSQEYTSGRETQYF.

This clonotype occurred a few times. CDR3 DNA sequence: TGTGCCAGCAGTTTAGGGGCGGTGGACAGGGGGGGAAAACTGTTTTTT. Translating gives CASSLGAVDRGGKLFF. The rearrangement joins TRBV12-3 or TRBV12-4 to TRBJ1-4, with TRBD1 matching 10 bases. The J segment lost 10 bases and the V segment lost 1 base, leaving 9 bases of the junction unmatched. The CDR3 is 16 residues long.

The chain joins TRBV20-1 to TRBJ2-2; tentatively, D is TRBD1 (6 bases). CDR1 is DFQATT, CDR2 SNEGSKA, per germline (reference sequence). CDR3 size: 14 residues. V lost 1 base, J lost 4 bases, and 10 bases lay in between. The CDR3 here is CSARADRLTGELFF. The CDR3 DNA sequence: TGCAGTGCTAGAGCGGACAGACTCACCGGGGAGCTGTTTTTT.

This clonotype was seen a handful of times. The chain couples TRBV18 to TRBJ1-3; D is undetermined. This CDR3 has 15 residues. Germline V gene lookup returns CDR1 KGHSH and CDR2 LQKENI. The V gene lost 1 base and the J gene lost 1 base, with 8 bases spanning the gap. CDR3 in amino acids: CASSPQRLSGNTIYF. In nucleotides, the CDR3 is TGTGCCAGCTCACCACAGAGGCTTTCTGGAAACACCATATATTTT.

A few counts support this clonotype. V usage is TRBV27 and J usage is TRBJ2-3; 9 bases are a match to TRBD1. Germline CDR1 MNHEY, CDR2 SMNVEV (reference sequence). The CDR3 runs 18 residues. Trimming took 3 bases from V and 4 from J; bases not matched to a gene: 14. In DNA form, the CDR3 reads TGTGCCAGCAGTTTCTTCCGAACAGGGGGCGCAGGTCCAGATACGCAGTATTTT. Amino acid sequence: CASSFFRTGGAGPDTQYF.

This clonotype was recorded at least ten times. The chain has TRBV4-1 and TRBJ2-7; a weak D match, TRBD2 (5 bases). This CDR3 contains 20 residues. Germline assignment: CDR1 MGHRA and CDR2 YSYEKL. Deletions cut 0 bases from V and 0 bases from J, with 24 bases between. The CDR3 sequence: CASSQDPPGHVRGSSYEQYF. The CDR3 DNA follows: TGCGCCAGCAGCCAAGATCCCCCGGGTCACGTTCGGGGTAGCTCCTACGAGCAGTACTTC.

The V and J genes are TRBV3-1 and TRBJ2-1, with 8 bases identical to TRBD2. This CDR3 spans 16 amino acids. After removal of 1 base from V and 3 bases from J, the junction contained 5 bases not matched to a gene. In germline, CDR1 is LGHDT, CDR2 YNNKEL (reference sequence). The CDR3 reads CASSQASGGVYNEQFF. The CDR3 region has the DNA TGTGCCAGCAGCCAAGCTTCGGGGGGGGTCTACAATGAGCAGTTCTTC.

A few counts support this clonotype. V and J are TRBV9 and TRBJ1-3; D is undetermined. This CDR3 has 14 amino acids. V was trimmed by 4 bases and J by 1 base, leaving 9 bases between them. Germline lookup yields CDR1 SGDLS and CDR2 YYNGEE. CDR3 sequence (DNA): TGTGCCAGCAGCTTTTTGGGATCTGGAAACACCATATATTTT. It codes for CASSFLGSGNTIYF.